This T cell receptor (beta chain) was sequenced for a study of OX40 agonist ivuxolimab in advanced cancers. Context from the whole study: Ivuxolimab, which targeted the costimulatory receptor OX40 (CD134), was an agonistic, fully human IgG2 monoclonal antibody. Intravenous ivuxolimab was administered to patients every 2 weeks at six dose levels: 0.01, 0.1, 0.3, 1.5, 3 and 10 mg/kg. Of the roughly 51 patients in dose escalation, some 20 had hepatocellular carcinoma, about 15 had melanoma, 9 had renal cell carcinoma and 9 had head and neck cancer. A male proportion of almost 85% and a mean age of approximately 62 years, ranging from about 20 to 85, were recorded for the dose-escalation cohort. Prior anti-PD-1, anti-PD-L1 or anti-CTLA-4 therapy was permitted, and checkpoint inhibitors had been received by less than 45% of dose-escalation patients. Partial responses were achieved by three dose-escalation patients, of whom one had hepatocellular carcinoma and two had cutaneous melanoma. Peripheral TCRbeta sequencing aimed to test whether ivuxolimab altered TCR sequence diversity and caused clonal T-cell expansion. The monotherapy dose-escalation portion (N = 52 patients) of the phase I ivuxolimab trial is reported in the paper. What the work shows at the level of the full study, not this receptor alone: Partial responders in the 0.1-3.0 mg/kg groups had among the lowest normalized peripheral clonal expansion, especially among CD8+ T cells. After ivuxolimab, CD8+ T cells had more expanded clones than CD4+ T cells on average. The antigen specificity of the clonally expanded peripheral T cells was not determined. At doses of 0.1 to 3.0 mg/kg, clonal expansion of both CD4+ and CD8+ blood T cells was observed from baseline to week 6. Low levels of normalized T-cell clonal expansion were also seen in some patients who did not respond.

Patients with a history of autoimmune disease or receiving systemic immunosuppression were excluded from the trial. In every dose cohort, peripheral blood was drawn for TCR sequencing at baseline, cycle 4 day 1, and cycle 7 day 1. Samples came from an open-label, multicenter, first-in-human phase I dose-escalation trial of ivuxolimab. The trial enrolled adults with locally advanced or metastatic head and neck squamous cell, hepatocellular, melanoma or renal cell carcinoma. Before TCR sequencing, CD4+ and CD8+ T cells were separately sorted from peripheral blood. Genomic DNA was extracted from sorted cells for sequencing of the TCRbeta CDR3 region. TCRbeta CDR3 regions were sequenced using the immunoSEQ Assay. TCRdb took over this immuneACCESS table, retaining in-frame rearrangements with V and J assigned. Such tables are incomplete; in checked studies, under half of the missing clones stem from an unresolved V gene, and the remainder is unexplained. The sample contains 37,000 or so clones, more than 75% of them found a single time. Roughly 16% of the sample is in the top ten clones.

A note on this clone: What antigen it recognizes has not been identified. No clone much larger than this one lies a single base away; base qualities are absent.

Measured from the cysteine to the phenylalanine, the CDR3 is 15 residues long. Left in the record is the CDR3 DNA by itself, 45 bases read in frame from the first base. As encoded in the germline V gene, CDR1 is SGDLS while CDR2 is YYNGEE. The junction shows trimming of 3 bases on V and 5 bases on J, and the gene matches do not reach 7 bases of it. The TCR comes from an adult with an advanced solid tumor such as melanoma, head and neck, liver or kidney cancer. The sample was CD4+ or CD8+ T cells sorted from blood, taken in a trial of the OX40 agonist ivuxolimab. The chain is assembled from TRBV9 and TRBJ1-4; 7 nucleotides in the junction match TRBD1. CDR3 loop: CASSAGQALNEKLFF. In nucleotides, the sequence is TGTGCCAGCAGCGCAGGACAGGCACTCAATGAAAAACTGTTTTTT.